Listed below are T cell receptor beta chains from one sample, sequenced in a study of beta chain features in type 1 diabetes. Sequenced by immunoSEQ multiplex PCR; TCRdb stores in-frame clones only, minus some. The repertoire has around 500,000 clones, more than 9.5% of them found once; the top ten carry about 0.042%. Sequenced input: naive CD4+ T cells from blood. The origin of the receptors is a woman aged 18-29 years in good health. Both conserved end residues are part of each CDR3. A D gene is named only where the DNA matches it firmly. Rows give clone size only sometimes, using once, few, many, or a class for an expanded clone.

D gene,J gene,V gene,clone size,CDR3 protein,CDR3 DNA
.,TRBJ2-2,TRBV28,few,CASSLSPARAGELFF,TGTGCCAGCAGTTTAAGTCCCGCTAGGGCCGGGGAGCTGTTTTTT
TRBD2,TRBJ2-7,TRBV5-1,few,CASSTTSGSYEQYF,TGCGCCAGCAGCACGACTAGCGGGAGCTACGAGCAGTACTTC
TRBD1,TRBJ1-2,TRBV5-4,.,CASSSHTGAGGYTF,TGTGCCAGCAGCTCACATACAGGGGCGGGAGGCTACACCTTC
.,TRBJ2-1,TRBV5-4,few,CASSLSGQSSYNEQFF,TGTGCCAGCAGCCTCTCAGGACAAAGCTCCTACAATGAGCAGTTCTTC
.,TRBJ1-6,TRBV7-8,few,CASSYTTGTPLHF,TGTGCCAGCAGCTACACAACAGGGACTCCCCTCCACTTT
.,TRBJ2-3,TRBV20-1,few,CSANPVYTQYF,TGCAGTGCCAACCCGGTGTACACGCAGTATTTT
TRBD2,TRBJ2-1,TRBV9,few,CASSVVPPGAGGYNEQFF,TGTGCCAGCAGCGTAGTCCCCCCGGGGGCGGGAGGCTACAATGAGCAGTTCTTC
.,TRBJ2-7,TRBV6-5,.,CASSYSGGGREQYF,TGTGCCAGCAGTTACTCGGGTGGAGGTCGCGAGCAGTACTTC
TRBD1,TRBJ2-5,TRBV23-1,few,CASSQDYRGRRETQYF,TGCGCCAGCAGTCAAGATTACAGGGGACGCCGAGAGACCCAGTACTTC
.,TRBJ1-4,TRBV7-8,.,CASSLQQGRGEKLFF,TGTGCCAGCAGCTTACAACAGGGCCGAGGTGAAAAACTGTTTTTT
.,TRBJ1-5,TRBV30,.,CAWKAGAGARDRQRDQPQHF,TGTGCCTGGAAGGCTGGCGCGGGAGCACGGGATCGACAGCGGGATCAGCCCCAGCATTTT
.,TRBJ1-2,TRBV29-1,.,CSALDPVRRANYGYTF,TGCAGCGCCTTGGATCCGGTCCGGCGAGCTAACTATGGCTACACCTTC
.,TRBJ2-7,TRBV28,.,CASTQPGSYEQYF,TGTGCCAGCACTCAACCGGGCTCCTACGAGCAGTACTTC
TRBD2,TRBJ2-4,TRBV28,.,CASSPRGSGAAKNIQYF,TGTGCCAGCAGCCCAAGGGGTAGCGGGGCTGCCAAAAACATTCAGTACTTC
.,TRBJ1-5,TRBV9,.,CASSVGSHIGNQPQHF,TGTGCCAGCAGCGTAGGGTCCCATATTGGCAATCAGCCCCAGCATTTT
.,TRBJ1-2,TRBV7-2,few,CASSPGVWGYTF,TGTGCCAGCAGCCCAGGGGTTTGGGGCTACACCTTC
.,TRBJ2-7,TRBV30,.,CAWSPTGGASSGQYF,TGTGCCTGGAGTCCGACCGGGGGCGCGTCTTCCGGGCAGTACTTC
TRBD1,TRBJ2-3,TRBV6-5,.,CASRTDRGYTDTQYF,TGTGCCAGCAGAACGGACAGGGGATACACAGATACGCAGTATTTT
.,TRBJ2-5,TRBV15,.,CATSRDTHRAETQYF,TGTGCCACCAGCAGAGATACCCATCGGGCGGAGACCCAGTACTTC
.,TRBJ2-1,TRBV30,few,CAWRRDYQSGEQFF,TGTGCCTGGAGAAGAGACTACCAGTCGGGTGAGCAGTTCTTC
.,TRBJ1-2,TRBV20-1,few,CSARVGYGYTF,TGCAGTGCTAGGGTCGGGTATGGCTACACCTTC
.,TRBJ1-1,TRBV28,.,CASRSRGLNTEAFF,TGTGCCAGCAGGTCGCGGGGGTTGAACACTGAAGCTTTCTTT
TRBD2,TRBJ2-1,TRBV27,.,CASSSRTSNNEQFF,TGTGCCAGCAGTTCCAGGACTAGCAACAATGAGCAGTTCTTC
TRBD1,TRBJ2-1,TRBV29-1,.,CSVARDRAYNEQFF,TGCAGCGTTGCTCGGGACAGGGCCTACAATGAGCAGTTCTTC
.,TRBJ2-4,TRBV7-2,.,CASSPRLAKNIQYF,TGTGCCAGCAGCCCGCGTTTGGCCAAAAACATTCAGTACTTC
TRBD2,TRBJ2-3,TRBV7-3,.,CASSPRAGVADTQYF,TGTGCCAGCAGCCCCCGCGCGGGAGTAGCAGATACGCAGTATTTT
.,TRBJ1-4,TRBV29-1,.,CSVVGTSEKLFF,TGCAGCGTTGTAGGGACATCTGAAAAACTGTTTTTT
TRBD1,TRBJ2-7,TRBV7-2,few,CASSFVPGQVDEQYF,TGTGCCAGCAGCTTTGTACCGGGACAGGTGGACGAGCAGTACTTC
.,TRBJ2-2,TRBV5-4,few,CASTPWPANTGELFF,TGTGCCAGCACCCCGTGGCCAGCTAACACCGGGGAGCTGTTTTTT
TRBD2,TRBJ2-3,TRBV19,few,CASSPLAGITDTQYF,TGTGCCAGTAGTCCACTAGCGGGTATCACAGATACGCAGTATTTT
.,TRBJ2-7,TRBV7-3,few,CASSLASGPSYEQYF,TGTGCCAGCAGCTTGGCCTCGGGGCCCTCCTACGAGCAGTACTTC
.,TRBJ2-2,TRBV7-2,few,CASSFMTNTGELFF,TGTGCCAGCAGCTTCATGACGAACACCGGGGAGCTGTTTTTT
TRBD1,TRBJ1-6,TRBV19,few,CASSNDRGNSPLHF,TGTGCCAGTAGTAACGACAGGGGTAACTCACCCCTCCACTTT
.,TRBJ2-4,TRBV7-3,.,CASSLPVGGGNIQYF,TGTGCCAGCAGCTTACCCGTTGGGGGAGGAAACATTCAGTACTTC
.,TRBJ1-2,TRBV4-3,few,CASSREGQGMDYGYTF,TGCGCCAGCAGCCGGGAGGGCCAGGGCATGGACTATGGCTACACCTTC
.,TRBJ1-2,TRBV6-6,few,CASSRDLRYTF,TGTGCCAGCAGCCGAGATCTCCGCTACACCTTC